The table lists the clone carrying this TCR beta chain with many counts. Its specificity is not known. The sample originates from a study of T cells in Graves' hyperthyroidism and ophthalmopathy. Study results and limitations: The model's output predicted ophthalmopathy at a median of 6.5 months prior to onset. Blood also contained most expanded thyroid clonotypes above 0.001.

The germline V gene has CDR1 SGHDT and CDR2 YYEEEE. The V gene lost 2 bases and the J gene lost 1 base, with 3 bases spanning the gap. This CDR3 has 12 amino acids. The TCR beta CDR3 regions underwent amplification using RNA transcripts as the source. HTBI primers were used for first-round RT-PCR of the TCR CDR3. Using its own MiXCR run on the multiplex PCR reads, TCRdb lists one record per CDR3 protein. Here the sample spans some 620,000 distinct CDR3 sequences, under 20% being singletons. This TCR derives from a woman aged 25-40 years with Graves' hyperthyroidism. Sequenced input: blood. The rearrangement uses TRBV5-6 and TRBJ1-1; no firm D call. The chain's CDR3 is CASSFWNTEAFF. CDR3 sequence (DNA): TGTGCCAGCAGCTTCTGGAACACTGAAGCTTTCTTT.